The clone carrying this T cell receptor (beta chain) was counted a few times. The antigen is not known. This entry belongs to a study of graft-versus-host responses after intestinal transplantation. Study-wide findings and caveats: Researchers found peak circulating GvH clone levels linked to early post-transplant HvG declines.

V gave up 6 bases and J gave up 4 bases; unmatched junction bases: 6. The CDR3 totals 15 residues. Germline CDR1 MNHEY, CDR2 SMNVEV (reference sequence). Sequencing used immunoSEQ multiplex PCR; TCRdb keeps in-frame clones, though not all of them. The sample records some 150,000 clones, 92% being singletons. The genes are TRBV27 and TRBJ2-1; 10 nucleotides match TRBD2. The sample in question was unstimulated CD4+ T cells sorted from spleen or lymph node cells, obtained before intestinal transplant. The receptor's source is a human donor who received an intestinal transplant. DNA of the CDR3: TGTGCCAGCAGAAGAGAGCGGGGGGGTTACAATGAGCAGTTCTTC. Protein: CASRRERGGYNEQFF.